This TCR beta chain came from a study of CD8 T cells in Susac syndrome. This CDR3 is 15 amino acids long. J lost 5 bases, V lost 0 bases, and 7 bases had no gene match. Germline V gene sequence: CDR1 MNHEY, CDR2 SVGEGT. RNA was extracted with the RNeasy kit, and a quantity of about 0.45 to 1 ug was reverse transcribed using random hexamers. TCRdb ran MiXCR on the immunoSEQ multiplex PCR reads and lists one entry per CDR3 protein. Among some 300,000 distinct CDR3 sequences listed, around 89% were seen once. This TCR was sampled from a human donor with multiple sclerosis. The chain employs TRBV6-2 or TRBV6-3 and TRBJ2-7, with 7 nucleotides matching TRBD1. The sequenced sample was CD8+ T cells from PBMCs. The CDR3: CASSYSEDRSHEQYF. Written as DNA, the CDR3 is TGTGCCAGCAGTTACTCGGAGGACAGGTCCCACGAGCAGTACTTC.